These 14 T cell receptor beta chains share one sample of origin, sequenced in a study of blood T cells in healthy people across ages. Alongside a J-beta primer mix, a sample-barcoded 5' primer served in a second PCR lasting roughly 7 to 12 cycles. TCRdb used MiXCR to reprocess the 5' RACE reads, holding one entry per CDR3 protein. The sample shows 550,000 to 700,000 distinct CDR3 sequences, approximately 25% of them seen only once. Specimen: blood. These receptors were obtained from a woman aged 65 to 85 in good health.

This clonotype has a count of ten or more. V and J are TRBV2 and TRBJ2-5; D is unclear. The CDR3 contains 14 residues. Per the germline V gene, CDR1 is SNHLY and CDR2 is FYNNEI. V was clipped by 2 bases and J by 0 bases, with 7 bases between them. The CDR3 sequence is CASSENRDQETQYF. The CDR3 DNA sequence: TGTGCCAGCAGTGAAAACAGAGACCAAGAGACCCAGTACTTC.

V usage is TRBV12-3 or TRBV12-4 and J usage is TRBJ1-1; D is ambiguous. Trimming took off 7 bases at V and 4 bases at J, with 16 bases between the two ends. The CDR3 has 14 residues. CDR3 coding DNA: TGTGCCAGCACTCTGAACCTAGCCGGCACTGAAGCTTTCTTT. It codes for CASTLNLAGTEAFF.

A few counts support this clonotype. The chain links TRBV7-2 to TRBJ2-1; no definite D call. V lost 5 bases to trimming and J lost 4 bases, with 12 bases between them. CDR3 size: 14 residues. CDR1 is SGHTA, CDR2 FQGNSA, per germline. CDR3 in amino acids: CASSPNKPYNEQFF. The CDR3 bases are TGTGCCAGCAGCCCAAATAAGCCTTACAATGAGCAGTTCTTC.

The rearrangement links TRBV6-5 to TRBJ2-3; D ambiguous. Trimming took 0 bases from V and 0 from J, leaving 4 bases between them. CDR1 and CDR2 from the germline V gene are MNHEY and SVGAGI. The CDR3 loop spans 14 amino acids. The CDR3 loop reads CASSYSQSTDTQYF. The CDR3 DNA reads as TGTGCCAGCAGTTACTCCCAGAGCACAGATACGCAGTATTTT.

This clonotype was counted only a few times. V usage is TRBV29-1 and J usage is TRBJ1-2; D ambiguous. Germline-derived CDR1 and CDR2 are SQVTM and ANQGSEA. This CDR3 comprises 16 residues. Trimming took off 0 bases at V and 3 bases at J, with 17 bases between the two ends. The CDR3 region has the DNA TGCAGCGTTGAAGATCGTCCGGGTTTCTCCCACTATGGCTACACCTTC. It specifies CSVEDRPGFSHYGYTF. Drawing the rest from reference TRBV29-1 and TRBJ1-2, the complete variable domain is SAVISQKPSRDICQRGTSLTIQCQVDSQVTMMFWYRQQPGQSLTLIATANQGSEATYESGFVIDKFPISRPNLTFSTLTVSNMSPEDSSIYLCSVEDRPGFSHYGYTFGSGTRLTVV.

This rearrangement joins TRBV7-8 to TRBJ2-5; D is unresolved. The CDR3 spans 15 residues. CDR1 and CDR2 (germline): SGHVS, FQNEAQ. Trimming removed 5 bases at V and 4 bases at J, with 17 bases between. CDR3 loop: CASSPSRAVIETQYF. The CDR3 DNA reads as TGTGCCAGCAGCCCGAGTCGGGCCGTTATAGAGACCCAGTACTTC.

The CDR3 nucleotides read TGCGCCAGCAGCCTAAGCCGGACTAGGGAAGAGACCCAGTACTTC. Residues: CASSLSRTREETQYF. The chain carries TRBV5-1 and TRBJ2-5; TRBD2 aligns across 7 bases. The CDR3 spans 15 residues. J gave up 3 bases and V 4 bases, and 9 bases lay outside the gene matches. CDR1 is SGHRS and CDR2 is YFSETQ in the germline V gene.

The rearrangement joins TRBV29-1 to TRBJ2-1, with TRBD1 as a possible D gene (6 bases). V shed 1 base and J shed 9 bases, with 10 bases lying between them. The CDR3 loop spans 12 amino acids. Germline values: CDR1 SQVTM, CDR2 ANQGSEA. CDR3 nucleotide sequence: TGCAGCGTTGAAGGCGCAGGGGTTGAGCAGTTCTTC. This sequence encodes CSVEGAGVEQFF.

This clonotype has just a few counts. V and J are TRBV10-3 and TRBJ1-1; 9 nucleotides match TRBD1. J gave up 2 bases and V 3 bases, and 4 bases lay outside the gene matches. This CDR3 region has 15 residues. Germline-derived CDR1 and CDR2 are ENHRY and SYGVKD. CDR3 in DNA: TGTGCCATCAGTGAACCGGGACAGGGAAACACTGAAGCTTTCTTT. Protein: CAISEPGQGNTEAFF.

The chain combines TRBV11-2 with TRBJ2-5; 7 nucleotides match TRBD2. Germline V gene sequence: CDR1 SGHAT, CDR2 FQNNGV. The J segment lost 2 bases and the V segment lost 3 bases, leaving 12 bases of the junction unmatched. The CDR3 extends over 17 amino acids. CDR3 nucleotide sequence: TGTGCCAGCAGCTTTTCACGACTGGGCGGGGGACAAGAGACCCAGTACTTC. Protein sequence: CASSFSRLGGGQETQYF.

The chain recombines TRBV18 with TRBJ2-5; the D is unclear. The CDR3 covers 13 residues. V lost 0 bases, J lost 3 bases, and 5 bases lay in between. Germline V gene sequence: CDR1 KGHSH, CDR2 LQKENI. The CDR3 region is CASSPPEKETQYF. In nucleotides, the CDR3 is TGTGCCAGCTCACCACCTGAGAAAGAGACCCAGTACTTC.

The genes are TRBV29-1 and TRBJ2-5, with D perhaps TRBD2 (6 bases). V lost 5 bases and J 3 bases, leaving 13 bases between the germline ends. Germline CDR1 SQVTM, CDR2 ANQGSEA. CDR3 length equals 13 residues. This CDR3 is CSVYGGTEETQYF. CDR3 nucleotides: TGCAGCGTTTATGGGGGGACTGAAGAGACCCAGTACTTC.

This clonotype was seen a handful of times. The chain carries TRBV5-1 and TRBJ1-1; D perhaps matches TRBD1 (5 bases). The CDR3 covers 13 residues. With 0 bases removed from V and 5 bases from J, the gap between germline ends came to 8 bases. Germline CDR1 and CDR2: SGHRS and YFSETQ. This CDR3 is CASSLEGRTEAFF. The CDR3 nucleotides are TGCGCCAGCAGCTTGGAGGGGAGGACTGAAGCTTTCTTT.

Only a few counts were recorded for this clonotype. The chain couples TRBV20-1 to TRBJ2-2; no clear D gene. CDR1 is DFQATT, CDR2 SNEGSKA, per germline (reference sequence). V dropped 0 bases and J dropped 3 bases, with 8 bases sitting between them. The CDR3 has 14 amino acids. CDR3 nucleotide sequence: TGCAGTGCTAGAGACCACCTTTACACCGGGGAGCTGTTTTTT. Encoded protein: CSARDHLYTGELFF.